This T cell receptor (beta chain) was found in a study of cytotoxic CD8 clonotypes in ibrutinib-treated CLL. Investigators sought sequencing depths of between 1 in 200,000 and 1 in 1 million T cells. Generated by immunoSEQ multiplex PCR, the TCRdb table keeps only in-frame clones and is missing some. The table includes roughly 150,000 clones, about four fifths detected once. Trimming cost V 6 bases and J 7 bases, with 12 bases left between them. Germline V gene sequence: CDR1 MDHEN, CDR2 SYDVKM. CDR3 size: 12 residues. This chain uses TRBV28 with TRBJ1-1; D not resolved. This sequence was found in a human donor with chronic lymphocytic leukemia. The sequenced sample was PBMCs, obtained after 12 months of ibrutinib treatment. CDR3 bases: TGTGCCAGCAGCCAAATGGACCGTGAAGCTTTCTTT. Its translation is CASSQMDREAFF.